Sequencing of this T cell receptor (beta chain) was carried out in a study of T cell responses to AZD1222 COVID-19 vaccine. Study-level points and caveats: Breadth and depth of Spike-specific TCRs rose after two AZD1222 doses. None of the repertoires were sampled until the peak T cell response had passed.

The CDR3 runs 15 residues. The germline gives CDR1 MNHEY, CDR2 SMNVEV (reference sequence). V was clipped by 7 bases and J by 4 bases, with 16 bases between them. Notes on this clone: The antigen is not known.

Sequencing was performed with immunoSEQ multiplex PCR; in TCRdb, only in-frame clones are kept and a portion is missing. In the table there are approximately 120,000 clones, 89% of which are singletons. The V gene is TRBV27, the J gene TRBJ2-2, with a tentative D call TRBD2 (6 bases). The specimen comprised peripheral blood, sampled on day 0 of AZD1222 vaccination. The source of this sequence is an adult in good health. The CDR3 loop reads CASNPVVGGTGELFF. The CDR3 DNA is TGTGCCAGCAACCCGGTCGTCGGGGGCACCGGGGAGCTGTTTTTT.